Below are 8 T cell receptor beta chains sequenced from a single sample in a study of blood T cell repertoires in COVID-19. The data were produced by immunoSEQ multiplex PCR, yet TCRdb's version contains in-frame clones alone and is incomplete. The table lists about 69,000 clones, roughly 86% of them singletons. Sequenced sample: peripheral blood. Receptor source: a middle-aged man with COVID-19, enrolled during active disease.

The chain carries TRBV7-9 and TRBJ1-5; D not resolved. This CDR3 spans 15 amino acids. CDR1 is SEHNR and CDR2 is FQNEAQ in the germline V gene (reference sequence). Deletions cut 1 base from V and 0 bases from J, with 7 bases between. This CDR3 is CASSLGGVSNQPQHF. The CDR3 DNA reads TGTGCCAGCAGCTTAGGGGGAGTTAGCAATCAGCCCCAGCATTTT.

The chain carries TRBV2 and TRBJ1-2; a possible D gene is TRBD1 (5 bases). Germline-derived CDR1 and CDR2 are SNHLY and FYNNEI. This CDR3 spans 14 amino acids. V lost 2 bases to trimming and J lost 8 bases, with 15 bases between them. CDR3 nucleotide sequence: TGTGCCAGCAGTGAATTGAGGACATCGGGCGGCTACACCTTC. It translates to CASSELRTSGGYTF.

This clone was observed a handful of times. In the same sample, other DNA sequences code for this CDR3. J is TRBJ2-2 and V is TRBV19, with 9 bases identical to TRBD1. The CDR3 runs 17 residues. V lost 3 bases, J lost 5 bases, and 10 bases stayed unmatched. The germline V gene has CDR1 LNHDA and CDR2 SQIVND (reference sequence). CDR3 loop: CASSMETGGARTGELFF. The CDR3 coding sequence is TGTGCCAGTAGTATGGAGACAGGGGGGGCGAGGACCGGGGAGCTGTTTTTT.

Remarks on this clone: The junction departs from the called germline gene at one end, perhaps through a read error. The V and J genes are TRBV30 and TRBJ2-7; 10 bases map to TRBD2. The CDR3 totals 12 residues. The germline CDR1 and CDR2 sequences are GTSNPN and SVGIG (reference sequence). CDR3 DNA: TGTGCCTGGAGTCTAGCGGGGGTCTACATGGACTTC. Translation: CAWSLAGVYMDF.

The CDR3 nucleotides are TGTGCCAGCAGTATTACGGGACAGTCAGTCATGAACACTGAAGCTTTCTTT. This sequence encodes CASSITGQSVMNTEAFF. V gene TRBV5-4 combines with J gene TRBJ1-1, with 7 bases fitting TRBD1. The CDR3 sequence is 17 residues long. Germline loops: CDR1 SGHNT, CDR2 YYREEE (reference sequence). Trimming at V came to 5 bases and at J to 0 bases, leaving 13 bases not matched to a gene.

This chain joins TRBV6-6 and TRBJ2-7; 9 bases agree with TRBD1. In germline, CDR1 is MNHNY, CDR2 SVGAGI (reference sequence). CDR3 length equals 15 residues. V lost 0 bases and J lost 1; bases outside the gene matches: 1. The CDR3 nucleotides are TGTGCCAGCAGTTACTCCGGGACAGGGTCCTACGAGCAGTACTTC. This sequence encodes CASSYSGTGSYEQYF.

The chain couples TRBV7-2 to TRBJ2-1, with 7 bases lining up with TRBD1. Germline values: CDR1 SGHTA, CDR2 FQGNSA. With 5 bases clipped from V and 10 bases from J, the junction kept 8 bases outside the gene matches. CDR3 length: 13 residues. This CDR3 reads CASSQGVDNEQFF. CDR3 DNA sequence: TGTGCCAGCAGCCAGGGGGTGGATAACGAGCAGTTCTTC.

The CDR3 is CASSEGGTGGQPQHF. The CDR3, as DNA: TGCGCCAGCAGCGAAGGGGGGACAGGGGGTCAGCCCCAGCATTTT. The chain recombines TRBV5-1 with TRBJ1-5; 11 bases are a match to TRBD1. Germline CDR1 is SGHRS and CDR2 is YFSETQ. The length of the CDR3 is 15 residues. The V and J ends lost 4 bases and 6 bases, in that order; junction bases with no gene match: 6.